This entry features one T cell receptor beta chain sequence. This entry is derived from a study of blood T cell repertoires in COVID-19. Per the original methods: Reference gene primer amplification gave estimated nucleated cell counts. Sequencing was performed with immunoSEQ multiplex PCR; in TCRdb, only in-frame clones are kept and a portion is missing. V and J calls plus clone size are reproduced from that table; the DNA served to infer D and trimming. Here the sample spans around 87,000 clones, 80% to 90% being singletons. V gave up 9 bases and J gave up 5 bases, with 11 bases separating them. The CDR3 length is 12 residues. CDR1 SNHLY and CDR2 FYNNEI come from the germline V gene.

The sample consisted of peripheral blood. This TCR was recovered from a middle-aged man with acute or convalescent COVID-19. The chain couples TRBV2 to TRBJ2-1; TRBD1 might be the D (5 bases). The CDR3 region has the DNA TGTGCCAGTTCCCCGACAGACAATGAGCAGTTCTTC. This translates into CASSPTDNEQFF.